Sequencing of this T cell receptor beta chain was carried out in a study of PD-L1 blockade in urothelial cancer. J lost 0 bases, V lost 5 bases, and 9 bases had no gene match. The CDR3 spans 16 residues. Germline loops: CDR1 MGHRA, CDR2 YSYEKL. Time point indicated: peripheral blood 6 weeks after treatment start. Only in-frame clones appear in the TCRdb table, and some are missing; sequencing was by immunoSEQ multiplex PCR. The sample includes approximately 91,000 clones, roughly 80% of them seen just once. The chain couples TRBV4-1 to TRBJ2-5, with 7 nucleotides matching TRBD1. The TCR originated in a man between 65 and 85 years old with urothelial cancer. The input for sequencing was PBMCs, taken around atezolizumab (anti-PD-L1) treatment. The CDR3 DNA sequence: TGCGCCAGCAGCGTAAACAGGGGCCCGTACCAAGAGACCCAGTACTTC. This translates into CASSVNRGPYQETQYF.